This is a list of T cell receptor beta chains from one sample in a study of T cell responses to AZD1222 COVID-19 vaccine. Method: immunoSEQ multiplex PCR; TCRdb's copy keeps in-frame clones and lacks some. The table lists 95,000 to 150,000 clones, roughly 87% of them singletons. Source: peripheral blood, taken on day 0 of AZD1222 vaccination. These receptors came from an adult in good health. Each CDR3 is given with its conserved first and last residue. Fields, in order: clone size, CDR3 length, V gene, J gene, D gene, CDR3 DNA, CDR3 protein. A D gene is named only where the DNA matches it firmly. Some rows have no size entry. The others give once, few or many, or a class for an expanded clone.

>NA|13|TRBV19|TRBJ2-7|NA
TGTGCCAGTAGCTTTGGCCCGGCCTACGAGCAGTACTTC
CASSFGPAYEQYF
>NA|13|TRBV30|TRBJ1-2|NA
TGTGCCCAAACTATGGAGGGGAACTATGGCTACACCTTC
CAQTMEGNYGYTF
>NA|15|TRBV2|TRBJ1-6|NA
TGTGCCAGCAGCGGCTATACAGATGATAATTCACCCCTCCACTTT
CASSGYTDDNSPLHF
>NA|15|TRBV7-9|TRBJ2-5|NA
TGTGCCAGCAGCTTAAAAAGGAGGGACCAAGAGACCCAGTACTTC
CASSLKRRDQETQYF
>once|14|TRBV12-5|TRBJ1-1|NA
TGTGCTAGTGGTTTGGTCTCGTGGAACACTGAAGCTTTCTTT
CASGLVSWNTEAFF
>NA|16|TRBV29-1|TRBJ2-7|TRBD1
TGCAGCGTTGAAGTCCCCCGGACAGGGGCAGAGCACGAGCAGTACTTC
CSVEVPRTGAEHEQYF
>NA|15|TRBV5-1|TRBJ2-1|TRBD2
TGCGCCAGCAGCCAAGGGACTAGCGGATACAATGAGCAGTTCTTC
CASSQGTSGYNEQFF
>NA|17|TRBV29-1|TRBJ2-5|TRBD1
TGCAGCGTTGATGTAACCGGGACAGGGGGCTTTCAAGAGACCCAGTACTTC
CSVDVTGTGGFQETQYF
>few|16|TRBV28|TRBJ2-7|TRBD2
TGTGCCAGCAGTTTATTTTTACTAGCGGGAGGGCGGGAGCAGTACTTC
CASSLFLLAGGREQYF
>NA|14|TRBV6-5|TRBJ1-4|NA
TGTGCCAGCAGTCAGGGTAGGGCTAATGAAAAACTGTTTTTT
CASSQGRANEKLFF
>NA|18|TRBV5-5|TRBJ2-3|NA
TGTGCCAGCAGCCCCAGGCTAGTAAGGGGGGGTAGCACAGATACGCAGTATTTT
CASSPRLVRGGSTDTQYF
>NA|15|TRBV27|TRBJ2-2|NA
TGTGCCAGCAGTCTCCAACATGCCGACACCGGGGAGCTGTTTTTT
CASSLQHADTGELFF
>NA|12|TRBV11-2|TRBJ1-6|NA
TGTGCCAGCAGCTGGACTCGGGTCACCCTCCACTTT
CASSWTRVTLHF
>NA|15|TRBV29-1|TRBJ2-3|TRBD1
TGCAGCGTTGGTGAGGGGGCCCTTTTCACAGATACGCAGTATTTT
CSVGEGALFTDTQYF
>NA|17|TRBV9|TRBJ2-5|TRBD2
TGTGCCAGCAGCGTAGCTCCGACTAGCGGTCTGGGAGAGACCCAGTACTTC
CASSVAPTSGLGETQYF
>NA|14|TRBV28|TRBJ1-1|TRBD1
TGTGCCAGCAGTTACGGACAGGAGAACACTGAAGCTTTCTTT
CASSYGQENTEAFF
>NA|17|TRBV19|TRBJ2-7|NA
TGTGCCAGTAGTATAGATCTATCAGGGTTTAGTAGTGACGAGCAGTACTTC
CASSIDLSGFSSDEQYF
>NA|16|TRBV28|TRBJ2-1|TRBD1
TGTGCCAGCAGTTTGGGAGGGACAGGGTACGACAATGAGCAGTTCTTC
CASSLGGTGYDNEQFF
>NA|16|TRBV19|TRBJ2-3|NA
TGTGCCAGTAGTAACCACCGGAGGACTAGCACAGATACGCAGTATTTT
CASSNHRRTSTDTQYF
>NA|13|TRBV6-2/TRBV6-3|TRBJ1-1|NA
TGTGCCAGCAGTTTAAGCCGACTCACTGAAGCTTTCTTT
CASSLSRLTEAFF
>NA|16|TRBV7-9|TRBJ1-5|TRBD1
TGTGCCAGCAGCCCTTCCGGGACAGCTCTCAATCAGCCCCAGCATTTT
CASSPSGTALNQPQHF
>NA|15|TRBV7-9|TRBJ2-5|TRBD1
TGTGCCAGCAGCTTAAGGGGGCCCCACTGGGAGACCCAGTACTTC
CASSLRGPHWETQYF
>NA|16|TRBV27|TRBJ2-2|TRBD2
TGTGCCAGCACTAGCATACTAGCGGTGAACACCGGGGAGCTGTTTTTT
CASTSILAVNTGELFF
>NA|12|TRBV28|TRBJ2-7|TRBD2
TGTGCCAGCAGCTCAGGGACTAGCGGAGCAAACTTC
CASSSGTSGANF
>NA|14|TRBV6-5|TRBJ2-7|NA
TGTGCCAGCAGTTACTCGGAGAGCTCCTACGAGCAGTACTTC
CASSYSESSYEQYF
>NA|11|TRBV10-3|TRBJ2-7|NA
TGTGCCATCAGTGTTTACTACGAGCAGTACTTC
CAISVYYEQYF
>once|16|TRBV6-1|TRBJ2-7|TRBD1
TGTGCCAGCAGTGTCACCGGGACAGGGGGGTCCTACGAGCAGTACTTC
CASSVTGTGGSYEQYF
>NA|16|TRBV4-3|TRBJ2-7|NA
TGCGCCAGCAGCCAAGATGTAAGCGGCAGGACATACGAGCAGTACTTC
CASSQDVSGRTYEQYF
>few|15|TRBV2|TRBJ2-7|TRBD2
TGTGCCAGCAGATATGGGACTAGCGGTACCTACGAGCAGTACTTC
CASRYGTSGTYEQYF
>NA|14|TRBV28|TRBJ2-7|TRBD2
TGTGCCAGCAGCACATTAGCGGGAGCGGACGAGCAGTACTTC
CASSTLAGADEQYF
>NA|14|TRBV6-5|TRBJ2-7|TRBD1
TGTGCCAGCAGTTCCTCGGACAGGGGGCCCGAGCAGTACTTC
CASSSSDRGPEQYF
>NA|14|TRBV6-2/TRBV6-3|TRBJ2-7|TRBD1
TGTGCCAGCAGTTACTGGCAGGGGGCCTACGAGCAGTACTTC
CASSYWQGAYEQYF
>few|18|TRBV28|TRBJ1-2|TRBD1
TGTGCCAGCAGATTCACAGGGGGTCCTTTATCTATTTACTATGGCTACACCTTC
CASRFTGGPLSIYYGYTF
>NA|17|TRBV24-1|TRBJ2-2|TRBD1
TGTGCCACCAGTGATTTCCCCAGGACAGGTAACACCGGGGAGCTGTTTTTT
CATSDFPRTGNTGELFF
>NA|15|TRBV18|TRBJ2-5|NA
TGTGCCAGCTCACCAGGACGGAATAACAAAGAGACCCAGTACTTC
CASSPGRNNKETQYF
>NA|18|TRBV7-9|TRBJ1-3|TRBD1
TGTGCCAGCAGCCTCGGGAGGACAGGGCAACTCTCTGGAAACACCATATATTTT
CASSLGRTGQLSGNTIYF
>NA|16|TRBV21-1|TRBJ1-1|NA
TGTGCCAGCACCCAACGTGGACCCTTCTTGAACACTGAAGCTTTCTTT
CASTQRGPFLNTEAFF
>NA|15|TRBV28|TRBJ2-7|TRBD2
TGTGCCAGCAGTGGGGAGGGCGGAGCGAAATACGAGCAGTACTTC
CASSGEGGAKYEQYF
>NA|10|TRBV29-1|TRBJ2-2|NA
TGCAGCGTTGAATCCGGAGAGATGTTTTTT
CSVESGEMFF
>few|14|TRBV21-1|TRBJ1-1|NA
TGTGCCAGCAGCACCACTACAGGTAACACTGAAGCTTTCTTT
CASSTTTGNTEAFF
>few|16|TRBV6-1|TRBJ1-3|NA
TGTGCCAGCAGTGTTCTGACGACTTACTCTGGAAACACCATATATTTT
CASSVLTTYSGNTIYF
>NA|15|TRBV19|TRBJ2-3|NA
TGTGCCAGTAGTATAGTTGGGGGAGAGACAGATACGCAGTATTTT
CASSIVGGETDTQYF